The 14 T cell receptor beta chains in this list originate from one sample, sequenced in a study of cytomegalovirus exposure and HLA in healthy donors. Primers included in the PCR were 60 Vbeta and 13 Jbeta primers. Profiling relied on immunoSEQ multiplex PCR, and the TCRdb table lists in-frame clones only, not all of them. The sample lists some 200,000 clones; over 65% were seen once. The sequenced sample was PBMCs. Source of these receptors: a woman aged 45 to 65 in good health and CMV-seropositive.

J is TRBJ2-2 and V is TRBV7-3; unclear D gene. V lost 5 bases, J lost 8 bases, and 15 bases lay in between. The CDR3 loop spans 14 amino acids. Germline V gene sequence: CDR1 SGHTA, CDR2 FQGTGA. CDR3 region: CASSRANPMGELFF. DNA of the CDR3: TGTGCCAGCAGCCGCGCTAATCCAATGGGGGAGCTGTTTTTT.

The J gene is TRBJ2-1, the V gene TRBV5-4; 9 positions match TRBD1. Trimming cost V 4 bases and J 3 bases; bases outside gene matches: 5. The CDR3 spans 15 residues. CDR1 is SGHNT and CDR2 is YYREEE in the germline V gene (reference sequence). CDR3 in DNA: TGTGCCAGCAGCGTACAGGGGGCACTCTACAATGAGCAGTTCTTC. Translation gives CASSVQGALYNEQFF. Supplemented by reference TRBV5-4 and TRBJ2-1, the full variable domain reads ETGVTQSPTHLIKTRGQQVTLRCSSQSGHNTVSWYQQALGQGPQFIFQYYREEENGRGNFPPRFSGLQFPNYSSELNVNALELDDSALYLCASSVQGALYNEQFFGPGTRLTVL.

The chain links TRBV11-2 to TRBJ2-2; D gene uncertain. Looked up from germline, CDR1 is SGHAT and CDR2 is FQNNGV. Trimming removed 2 bases at V and 10 bases at J, with 5 bases between. This CDR3 has 11 amino acids. CDR3 coding DNA: TGTGCCAGCAGCTTACAGGTGGAGCTGTTTTTT. This gives the protein CASSLQVELFF.

This clone was seen more than once but under ten times. The chain recombines TRBV2 with TRBJ1-2; D ambiguous. The CDR3 length is 14 residues. Looked up from germline, CDR1 is SNHLY and CDR2 is FYNNEI. The germline V and J ends were trimmed by 0 bases and 5 bases, with 10 bases remaining between them. The CDR3 bases are TGTGCCAGCAGTGAAGCGCGGAAAAATTATGGCTACACCTTC. Protein product: CASSEARKNYGYTF.

The chain recombines TRBV5-1 with TRBJ2-3; 15 bases line up with TRBD2. From germline, CDR1 is SGHRS and CDR2 YFSETQ. This CDR3 spans 16 amino acids. V was pared by 4 bases and J by 6 bases, with 6 bases of the junction left unmatched. CDR3 bases: TGCGCCAGCAGCCTGGGACTAGCGGGGGGAGCCGATACGCAGTATTTT. This codes for CASSLGLAGGADTQYF.

V is TRBV10-1 and J is TRBJ2-7, with D perhaps TRBD2 (7 bases). CDR1 and CDR2 from the germline V gene are WNHNN and SYGVQD (reference sequence). The V end was cut by 3 bases, the J end by 4 bases, with 10 bases between. The CDR3 sequence is 13 residues long. CDR3 sequence: CASSEGGGYEQYF. DNA for the CDR3: TGCGCCAGCAGTGAAGGGGGGGGGTACGAGCAGTACTTC.

This clone was detected once. The chain uses TRBV5-1 and TRBJ2-3; a weak D match, TRBD2 (6 bases). Germline assignment: CDR1 SGHRS and CDR2 YFSETQ. The CDR3 totals 16 residues. Trimming shortened V by 0 bases and J by 1 base, and 12 bases separated the two germline ends. CDR3 coding DNA: TGCGCCAGCAGCTTGGAGGCGCGGGGCGGCACAGATACGCAGTATTTT. Amino acid sequence: CASSLEARGGTDTQYF.

The chain carries TRBV30 and TRBJ1-6; tentatively, D is TRBD1 (5 bases). The CDR3 consists of 13 residues. Trimming removed 8 bases from V and 9 bases from J, with 17 bases in between. Germline V CDR1 and CDR2: GTSNPN, SVGIG (reference sequence). CDR3 amino acids: CARGEGISSPLHF. CDR3 bases: TGTGCCAGAGGGGAGGGAATAAGTTCACCCCTCCACTTT.

The chain recombines TRBV30 with TRBJ2-3; the D gene is possibly TRBD2 (5 bases). CDR1 is GTSNPN, CDR2 SVGIG, per germline (reference sequence). V lost 2 bases and J 2 bases, leaving 8 bases between the germline ends. CDR3 size: 13 residues. This chain's CDR3 is CAWSPADTDTQYF. Written as DNA, the CDR3 is TGTGCCTGGAGTCCAGCGGACACAGATACGCAGTATTTT.

This clone was found once. The CDR3 sequence: CARSGQGSGNTIYF. The DNA for the CDR3 is TGCGCCAGGTCAGGACAGGGTTCTGGAAACACCATATATTTT. The V call is TRBV4-3, the J call TRBJ1-3; 8 bases fit TRBD1. The CDR3 length is 14 residues. Germline V gene sequence: CDR1 LGHNA, CDR2 YSLEER. V was pared by 9 bases and J by 1 base, with 5 bases of the junction left unmatched.

J is TRBJ1-6 and V is TRBV19; 9 bases are a match to TRBD1. The V gene's germline CDR1 is LNHDA and CDR2 SQIVND (reference sequence). The CDR3 contains 14 residues. With 2 bases clipped from V and 8 bases from J, the junction kept 1 base outside the gene matches. CDR3 loop: CASSIRTGDSPLHF. CDR3 nucleotides: TGTGCCAGTAGTATACGGACAGGGGATTCACCCCTCCACTTT.

The chain recombines TRBV4-2 with TRBJ2-7; TRBD2 matches at 7 bases. The CDR3 covers 16 residues. V lost 4 bases and J lost 5; bases outside the gene matches: 14. CDR1 and CDR2 (germline): LGHNA, YNFKEQ. The CDR3 reads CASSRGDSGSRDEQYF. In DNA form, the CDR3 reads TGTGCCAGCAGCCGGGGGGATAGCGGGTCCAGGGACGAGCAGTACTTC.

This chain uses TRBV9 with TRBJ2-2; 13 positions agree with TRBD2. CDR3 length equals 18 residues. V dropped 3 bases and J dropped 4; count of bases not matched to a gene: 9. Germline assignment: CDR1 SGDLS and CDR2 YYNGEE. CDR3 loop: CASSASVGLAGVTGELFF. The CDR3 bases are TGTGCCAGCAGCGCGAGTGTTGGACTAGCGGGGGTCACCGGGGAGCTGTTTTTT.

This clone has just one count. CDR3 DNA: TGTGCCAGCAGAGGACAGGGAGTAGTGTCTCAGCCCCAGCATTTT. Translation: CASRGQGVVSQPQHF. This chain connects TRBV6-1 to TRBJ1-5; TRBD1 aligns across 8 bases. V lost 6 bases to trimming and J lost 6 bases; unmatched junction nucleotides: 10. The V gene's germline CDR1 is MNHNS and CDR2 SASEGT. The CDR3 is made up of 15 amino acids.